This is a list of T cell receptor beta chains from one sample in a study of T-cell reconstitution after alpha-beta-depleted transplantation in children. A single record per CDR3 protein comes from TCRdb applying MiXCR to the PCR reads. The sample consists of approximately 980,000 distinct CDR3 sequences, roughly 29% of them appearing once. The sample was PBMCs, mostly from graft donor cells, taken 360 days after TCRalphabeta/CD19-depleted stem cell transplant. The receptors shown here come from a boy in the first two years of life who had a stem cell transplant for SCID, so the T cells may come from the graft donor. Each CDR3 is given with its conserved first and last residue. The order of the fields is D gene, J gene, V gene, clone size, CDR3 DNA, CDR3 protein. The D gene is left open where the match is weak. Clone size is not always given. Where it is, it says once, few, many or a class for expanded clones.

>TRBD1|TRBJ2-7|TRBV28|-
TGTGCCAGCAGGACTCCGGGACAGGGCGCTTACGAGCAGTACTTC
CASRTPGQGAYEQYF
>TRBD2|TRBJ2-1|TRBV2|-
TGTGCCAGCAGCAGGACTAGCGGGGGGTCAAGGAACAATGAGCAGTTCTTC
CASSRTSGGSRNNEQFF
>TRBD1|TRBJ2-2|TRBV10-3|many
TGTGCCATCGGGCCTGGGACAGCCCTCGCGAACACCGGGGAGCTGTTTTTT
CAIGPGTALANTGELFF
>-|TRBJ1-4|TRBV6-1|few
TGTGCCAGCAGTGAAGCGCAAGGAGGGAATGAAAAACTGTTTTTT
CASSEAQGGNEKLFF
>-|TRBJ2-5|TRBV28|few
TGTGCCAGCCGGGACCGGGGCGGGGAGACCCAGTACTTC
CASRDRGGETQYF
>-|TRBJ2-2|TRBV4-1|few
TGCGCCAGCAGCCGCCCTTCCGGGGAGCTGTTTTTT
CASSRPSGELFF
>-|TRBJ2-7|TRBV27|-
TGTGCCAGCATGCGGCGGGGGCGATCCTACGAGCAGTACTTC
CASMRRGRSYEQYF
>-|TRBJ1-2|TRBV27|few
TGTGCCAGCAGTTTATTATCCGGGACTCCTATGAACTATGGCTACACCTTC
CASSLLSGTPMNYGYTF
>-|TRBJ2-7|TRBV3-1|-
TGTGCCAGCAGACACACTGGGGATTACGAGCAGTACTTC
CASRHTGDYEQYF
>TRBD2|TRBJ2-2|TRBV5-1|-
TGCGCCAGCAGCCGGACCATACTAGCGGGAGAGGCCACCGGGGAGCTGTTTTTT
CASSRTILAGEATGELFF